The 21 T cell receptor beta chains below were found in one sample sequenced in a study of CD8+CD57+ T cells in acquired aplastic anemia. The study profiled TCR beta VDJ and CDR3 using genomic DNA as template. TCRdb redid the calling of the reads with MiXCR, one entry per CDR3 protein. The sample yields a few hundred thousand distinct CDR3 sequences, about 59% seen once. Sequencing used sorted CD4+, CD8+, or CD8+CD57+ T cells (not recorded which) from PBMCs. The receptors derive from a human donor in good health.

This rearrangement joins TRBV20-1 to TRBJ2-1; weak D call: TRBD2 (7 bases). Germline V gene data show CDR1 as DFQATT and CDR2 as SNEGSKA (reference sequence). The CDR3 spans 14 residues. Trimming removed 7 bases at V and 3 bases at J, with 16 bases between. CDR3 nucleotides: TGCAGTGAAGTGGGAGGGGGGGACTACAATGAGCAGTTCTTC. The encoded protein is CSEVGGGDYNEQFF.

The V gene is TRBV4-2, the J gene TRBJ1-1; D uncertain. Trimming took 6 bases from V and 4 from J, leaving 12 bases between them. Germline V gene data show CDR1 as LGHNA and CDR2 as YNFKEQ. This CDR3 region has 13 residues. This CDR3 is CASSYDRSTEAFF. DNA for the CDR3: TGTGCCAGCAGTTACGACCGTAGCACTGAAGCTTTCTTT.

The rearrangement links TRBV11-2 to TRBJ2-7, with a tentative D call TRBD2 (5 bases). There are 14 residues in the CDR3. The V gene lost 10 bases and the J gene lost 5 bases, with 21 bases spanning the gap. Germline CDR1 SGHAT, CDR2 FQNNGV. CDR3 DNA: TGTGCCACCCACCAACTAGGCTTCGTCGACGAGCAGTACTTC. This encodes CATHQLGFVDEQYF.

This sequence joins TRBV20-1 and TRBJ2-5; 9 bases are a match to TRBD1. This CDR3 region has 13 residues. CDR1 and CDR2 (germline): DFQATT, SNEGSKA (reference sequence). V lost 3 bases and J lost 5; bases outside the gene matches: 4. This chain's CDR3 is CSARSDRGETQYF. As DNA, the CDR3 is TGCAGTGCTAGGTCGGACAGGGGTGAGACCCAGTACTTC.

The chain couples TRBV29-1 to TRBJ1-4; 9 bases match TRBD1. Losses at the gene ends were 3 bases for V and 2 bases for J; bases not matched to a gene: 4. The CDR3 extends over 15 amino acids. Germline-derived CDR1 and CDR2 are SQVTM and ANQGSEA. The CDR3 sequence is CSVDATGGTNEKLFF. In DNA, the CDR3 is TGCAGCGTTGATGCGACAGGGGGGACTAATGAAAAACTGTTTTTT. The full variable domain, completed using reference TRBV29-1 and TRBJ1-4, is SAVISQKPSRDICQRGTSLTIQCQVDSQVTMMFWYRQQPGQSLTLIATANQGSEATYESGFVIDKFPISRPNLTFSTLTVSNMSPEDSSIYLCSVDATGGTNEKLFFGSGTQLSVL.

In this sample, this clonotype turned up many times. The rearrangement joins TRBV14 to TRBJ2-7; the D is unclear. Looked up from germline, CDR1 is SGHDN and CDR2 is FVKESK. The CDR3 runs 13 residues. V lost 1 base and J 2 bases, leaving 6 bases between the germline ends. In DNA form, the CDR3 reads TGTGCCAGCAGCCAAGCTCTGGCCTACGAGCAGTACTTC. Protein: CASSQALAYEQYF.

This clonotype was detected only once. This sequence may be a read error, since a much larger clone differs from it by one base. The conserved closing phenylalanine or tryptophan is absent in this CDR3, likely reflecting a read error. This chain joins TRBV6-2 or TRBV6-3 and TRBJ2-1; the D is unclear. The CDR3 has 12 residues. V was pared by 4 bases and J by 4 bases, with 5 bases between. Germline V CDR1 and CDR2: MNHEY, SVGEGT. In DNA form, the CDR3 reads TGTGCCAGCAGTTGGCGGTACAATGAGCAGTTCTCC. The encoded protein is CASSWRYNEQFS.

V usage is TRBV7-2 and J usage is TRBJ2-7; 9 bases line up with TRBD2. Germline CDR1 reads SGHTA; CDR2 reads FQGNSA. The trim removed 1 base at V and 2 bases at J, leaving 3 bases unmatched. The CDR3 is 15 residues long. This CDR3 is CASSLEVAGAYEQYF. The DNA of the CDR3 is TGTGCCAGCAGCTTAGAAGTAGCGGGGGCCTACGAGCAGTACTTC.

The rearrangement uses TRBV2 and TRBJ1-4, with D possibly matching TRBD1 (5 bases). This CDR3 is built from 15 residues. Germline V gives CDR1 SNHLY, CDR2 FYNNEI. Trimming pared 7 bases from V and 8 bases from J, leaving 20 bases between. CDR3 loop: CASTQGGAGGEKLFF. DNA for the CDR3: TGTGCCAGCACCCAGGGCGGGGCGGGGGGGGAAAAACTGTTTTTT.

The sample holds a few counts of this clonotype. This chain connects TRBV12-3 or TRBV12-4 to TRBJ2-7; TRBD1 aligns across 10 bases. The J segment lost 3 bases and the V segment lost 6 bases, leaving 8 bases of the junction unmatched. The CDR3 covers 15 residues. The CDR3, as DNA: TGTGCCAGCAGCCGAGGGACAGGGGTGCGCTACGAGCAGTACTTC. It translates to CASSRGTGVRYEQYF.

Only a few counts were recorded for this clonotype. V is TRBV20-1 and J is TRBJ2-1; 8 nucleotides match TRBD1. The CDR3 sequence is 13 residues long. Germline V gives CDR1 DFQATT, CDR2 SNEGSKA (reference sequence). V was clipped by 5 bases and J by 8 bases; unmatched bases: 8. Here the CDR3 reads CSARPDRDYEQFF. The CDR3 bases are TGCAGTGCTCGACCGGACAGGGACTATGAGCAGTTCTTC.

The V call is TRBV24-1, the J call TRBJ1-5; a weak D match, TRBD1 (6 bases). The CDR3 has 15 residues. The V end lost 3 bases, the J end lost 0 bases, and 8 bases lay between the germline ends. CDR1 and CDR2 from the germline V gene are KGHDR and SFDVKD. In nucleotides, the CDR3 is TGTGCCACCAGTGATGGACAGCATAGCAATCAGCCCCAGCATTTT. Protein: CATSDGQHSNQPQHF.

The chain uses TRBV7-9 and TRBJ2-7; 7 positions agree with TRBD2. The last part of the DNA fits TRBJ2-5 better; the J call may be wrong. CDR3 length equals 15 residues. The V gene's germline CDR1 is SEHNR and CDR2 FQNEAQ (reference sequence). The CDR3 loop is CASSAAGGGEETQYF. The CDR3 coding sequence is TGTGCCAGCAGCGCCGCTGGCGGGGGTGAAGAGACCCAGTACTTC.

The genes are TRBV27 and TRBJ2-1, with 8 bases matching TRBD1. V gave up 0 bases and J gave up 7 bases; unmatched junction bases: 5. The CDR3 is 15 residues long. Germline V gene sequence: CDR1 MNHEY, CDR2 SMNVEV (reference sequence). The chain's CDR3 is CASSLSRGPLNEQFF. CDR3 DNA sequence: TGTGCCAGCAGTTTATCCAGGGGGCCTTTAAATGAGCAGTTCTTC.

This chain connects TRBV7-2 to TRBJ2-7, with 8 bases lining up with TRBD1. This CDR3 is built from 15 residues. Unmatched junction bases numbered 7, after V lost 3 bases and J lost 3 bases. Germline V gene lookup returns CDR1 SGHTA and CDR2 FQGNSA. The CDR3 region is CASSLATGGFYEQYF. CDR3 bases: TGTGCCAGCAGCTTGGCCACAGGGGGGTTCTACGAGCAGTACTTC.

The sample holds one count of this clonotype. The CDR3: CASSSQSTSTQYF. CDR3 in DNA: TGTGCCAGCAGCTCCCAAAGTACTTCTACGCAGTATTTT. The genes are TRBV7-2 and TRBJ2-3; D unresolved. This CDR3 has 13 amino acids. CDR1 is SGHTA, CDR2 FQGNSA, per germline. V was trimmed by 4 bases and J by 8 bases, leaving 13 bases between them.

This clonotype came up many times. J is TRBJ2-1 and V is TRBV11-2; 8 bases align to TRBD2. The CDR3 totals 15 residues. Germline V lookup: CDR1 SGHAT, CDR2 FQNNGV. Germline trimming cut 6 bases from V and 7 bases from J; bases unmatched to any gene: 11. The CDR3 region has the DNA TGTGCCAGCAGAACCGGGACTAGTCAGAGGAATGAGCAGTTCTTC. Protein product: CASRTGTSQRNEQFF.

This clonotype has a handful of counts. The CDR3 loop reads CATSPPTDSYGYTF. The CDR3 DNA is TGTGCCACCAGTCCTCCGACAGACAGCTATGGCTACACCTTC. The chain carries TRBV24-1 and TRBJ1-2; D may be TRBD1 (5 bases). This CDR3 is built from 14 residues. The V gene lost 6 bases and the J gene lost 4 bases, with 14 bases spanning the gap. Per germline, CDR1 KGHDR and CDR2 SFDVKD.

This clonotype was recorded at least ten times. V usage is TRBV20-1 and J usage is TRBJ2-5; possible D gene TRBD1, 5 bases. The CDR3 contains 16 residues. The V and J ends lost 3 bases and 1 base respectively, with 18 bases between them. Germline lookup yields CDR1 DFQATT and CDR2 SNEGSKA (reference sequence). CDR3 DNA sequence: TGCAGTGCTAGCAAATTCGACAGAGAGACCCAAGAGACCCAGTACTTC. Translated: CSASKFDRETQETQYF.

This clonotype showed up many times. CDR3 coding DNA: TGTGCCAGCATTCAGGAGGATGGCTACACCTTC. Its protein is CASIQEDGYTF. V usage is TRBV6-6 and J usage is TRBJ1-2; D is ambiguous. The CDR3 spans 11 residues. CDR1 is MNHNY, CDR2 SVGAGI, per germline (reference sequence). V lost 7 bases, J lost 6 bases, and 9 bases lay in between.

Notes on this clonotype: Mismatch with germline at one junction end may stem from a read error. In DNA, the CDR3 is TGTGCCAGCAGCTTAGACAAGAACACTGGAGCTTTCTTT. It is translated as CASSLDKNTGAFF. The V and J genes are TRBV7-6 and TRBJ1-1; D is unclear. The germline CDR1 and CDR2 sequences are SGHVS and FNYEAQ. The CDR3 length is 13 residues. Full variable domain (outside the CDR3, taken from reference TRBV7-6 and TRBJ1-1): GAGVSQSPRYKVTKRGQDVALRCDPISGHVSLYWYRQALGQGPEFLTYFNYEAQQDKSGLPNDRFSAERPEGSISTLTIQRTEQRDSAMYRCASSLDKNTGAFFGQGTRLTVV.